This T cell receptor (beta chain) came from a study of blood T cells in healthy people across ages. This clonotype was recorded at least ten times. A second PCR of 7 to 11 cycles used a sample-barcoded 5' primer and a J-beta primer mix. One entry per CDR3 protein, called by TCRdb with MiXCR from the 5' RACE reads. Here the sample spans 700,000 to 1,000,000 distinct CDR3 sequences, approximately 48% being singletons. Germline-derived CDR1 and CDR2 are SEHNR and FQNEAQ (reference sequence). The CDR3 sequence is 16 residues long. The V gene lost 5 bases and the J gene lost 2 bases, with 16 bases spanning the gap.

The sample consisted of blood. This chain joins TRBV7-9 and TRBJ2-1, with a tentative D call TRBD2 (7 bases). The receptor's source is a man aged 60-69 years in good health. In DNA form, the CDR3 reads TGTGCCAGCAGCCCACCGGAGGGGGGGACCTACAATGAGCAGTTCTTC. Its protein is CASSPPEGGTYNEQFF.